The 21 T cell receptor beta chains listed next were all sequenced from one sample in a study of beta chain features in type 1 diabetes (dated by TCRdb to the late 2010s). Overall study outcomes, separate from this receptor: In all four CD4+ subsets, TCRB CDR3 length was moderately but significantly shorter in type 1 diabetes patients.

The library was obtained by the immunoSEQ multiplex PCR assay. The entire isolated RNA was reverse transcribed using the High Capacity cDNA Reverse Transcription Kit, and thus expressed TCRB transcripts were sequenced. TCRdb's version of the immuneACCESS table is confined to in-frame rearrangements and falls short of the full clone set. An unresolved V gene accounts for under half of the shortfall where checked; the remainder is of unknown origin. A total of about 660,000 clones appear in this sample, 11% to 15% of them only once. The top ten clonotypes cover 0.03% to 0.045% of the sample. Their cognate antigens are unknown. The sample consisted of naive CD4+ T cells from blood. The cell subset or site label on this specimen signifies: true naive CD4+ T cells. The receptor set was obtained from a man aged 18 to 30 with type 1 diabetes.

The chain combines TRBV28 with TRBJ2-7, with 8 nucleotides matching TRBD2. V lost 1 base, J lost 2 bases, and 1 base stayed unmatched. Per germline, CDR1 MDHEN and CDR2 SYDVKM. The CDR3 is 14 residues long. CDR3 protein: CASSLSGGPYEQYF. The CDR3 DNA follows: TGTGCCAGCAGTTTATCGGGGGGGCCCTACGAGCAGTACTTC.

The chain is built from TRBV6-6 and TRBJ2-7; weak D call: TRBD1 (6 bases). V lost 6 bases and J 2 bases, leaving 14 bases between the germline ends. The germline gives CDR1 MNHNY, CDR2 SVGAGI (reference sequence). The CDR3 extends over 14 amino acids. The CDR3 here is CASRLGQTTYEQYF. CDR3 DNA sequence: TGTGCCAGCAGACTAGGACAGACCACCTACGAGCAGTACTTC.

The V gene is TRBV5-6, the J gene TRBJ1-4; D is unclear. Germline CDR1 reads SGHDT; CDR2 reads YYEEEE. V shed 0 bases and J shed 0 bases, with 3 bases lying between them. The CDR3 has 14 amino acids. In DNA form, the CDR3 reads TGTGCCAGCAGCTTGGTTACAACTAATGAAAAACTGTTTTTT. This encodes CASSLVTTNEKLFF.

V gene TRBV2 combines with J gene TRBJ1-5; 7 bases align to TRBD1. Germline lookup yields CDR1 SNHLY and CDR2 FYNNEI. The V gene end was trimmed by 4 bases and the J gene end by 6 bases; junction bases not matched to a gene: 6. There are 14 residues in the CDR3. CDR3 nucleotide sequence: TGTGCCAGCAGTGCCACAGGGGAAGTTCAGCCCCAGCATTTT. Amino acid sequence: CASSATGEVQPQHF.

This clone was seen a few times. V usage is TRBV4-1 and J usage is TRBJ2-6, with 7 positions matching TRBD2. V shed 3 bases and J 2 bases; nucleotides not matched to a gene: 4. CDR1 and CDR2 (germline): MGHRA, YSYEKL. CDR3 size: 16 residues. The CDR3 DNA sequence: TGCGCCAGCAGCCATGGTCGGGGGGCTGGGGCCAACGTCCTGACTTTC. Translated, it gives CASSHGRGAGANVLTF.

The chain joins TRBV5-4 to TRBJ2-3; D not resolved. Per germline, CDR1 SGHNT and CDR2 YYREEE (reference sequence). This CDR3 comprises 13 residues. Deletions cut 5 bases from V and 3 bases from J, with 10 bases between. The CDR3 is CASRPPGTDTQYF. The DNA for the CDR3 is TGTGCCAGCAGGCCGCCGGGTACAGATACGCAGTATTTT.

The V gene is TRBV28, the J gene TRBJ1-5; D gene ambiguous. The CDR3 runs to 13 residues. The V gene's germline CDR1 is MDHEN and CDR2 SYDVKM. V was clipped by 4 bases and J by 5 bases, with 9 bases between them. The CDR3 DNA reads as TGTGCCAGCAGTTACCCCTTGGATCAGCCCCAGCATTTT. Translating gives CASSYPLDQPQHF.

The rearrangement uses TRBV9 and TRBJ1-2; no clear D. The CDR3 contains 11 residues. Germline assignment: CDR1 SGDLS and CDR2 YYNGEE. Trimming took 7 bases from V and 2 from J, leaving 6 bases between them. The CDR3, as DNA: TGTGCCAGCGGTCAGAACTATGGCTACACCTTC. Encoded protein: CASGQNYGYTF.

The chain is built from TRBV2 and TRBJ2-6; D uncertain. CDR3 length: 15 residues. V lost 3 bases and J 1 base, leaving 7 bases between the germline ends. From germline, CDR1 is SNHLY and CDR2 FYNNEI. CDR3 in DNA: TGTGCCAGCAGTGATATGGGGTCTGGGGCCAACGTCCTGACTTTC. Translation: CASSDMGSGANVLTF.

This clone has a handful of counts. This chain connects TRBV5-1 to TRBJ2-5; D gene ambiguous. CDR1 and CDR2 (germline): SGHRS, YFSETQ. The CDR3 sequence is 13 residues long. V was cut by 4 bases and J by 5 bases, with 12 bases left in between. The CDR3, as DNA: TGCGCCAGCAGCCCCGATTTGGCGGAGACCCAGTACTTC. Amino acid sequence: CASSPDLAETQYF.

The V and J genes are TRBV28 and TRBJ2-5, with D unclear. Trimming removed 8 bases from V and 3 bases from J, with 13 bases in between. There are 13 residues in the CDR3. Germline CDR1 is MDHEN and CDR2 is SYDVKM. The CDR3, as DNA: TGTGCCAGCCGGGCACACCCCGAAGAGACCCAGTACTTC. Its translation: CASRAHPEETQYF.

The chain couples TRBV11-2 to TRBJ1-4; D not certain. CDR3 length: 13 residues. Germline CDR1 reads SGHAT; CDR2 reads FQNNGV. V lost 3 bases to trimming and J lost 8 bases, with 10 bases between them. This CDR3 reads CASSLTDAEKLFF. The CDR3, as DNA: TGTGCCAGCAGCTTGACGGACGCGGAAAAACTGTTTTTT.

This clone was seen a few times. The sample carries other DNA sequences with the same CDR3. V gene TRBV7-2 combines with J gene TRBJ2-3; 15 bases line up with TRBD2. This CDR3 is 16 amino acids long. In germline, CDR1 is SGHTA, CDR2 FQGNSA. The junction had 3 bases not matched to a gene; V was cut back by 5 bases and J by 3 bases. DNA for the CDR3: TGTGCCAGCAGCCTCGGACTAGCGGGAGGGACAGATACGCAGTATTTT. Its translation is CASSLGLAGGTDTQYF.

This clone has a handful of counts. The chain has TRBV6-6 and TRBJ1-3; no firm D call. V was trimmed by 7 bases and J by 0 bases, leaving 10 bases between them. Germline V gene lookup returns CDR1 MNHNY and CDR2 SVGAGI (reference sequence). There are 14 residues in the CDR3. CDR3 amino acids: CASTGRSSGNTIYF. Here the CDR3 DNA reads TGTGCCAGCACCGGACGGAGCTCTGGAAACACCATATATTTT.

Worth noting for this clone: The same CDR3 can be traced to other DNA sequences in this sample. The rearrangement links TRBV9 to TRBJ1-1, with TRBD1 as a possible D gene (6 bases). V lost 1 base and J lost 1, with 8 bases in between. The CDR3 has 14 residues. Germline lookup yields CDR1 SGDLS and CDR2 YYNGEE. Written as DNA, the CDR3 is TGTGCCAGCAGCGTATTACAGGGGAACACTGAAGCTTTCTTT. It codes for CASSVLQGNTEAFF.

This clone was detected only a few times. The CDR3 bases are TGTGCCAGCAGCTTAATGTACAGGGAAGAAAAACTGTTTTTT. Protein: CASSLMYREEKLFF. This sequence joins TRBV7-9 and TRBJ1-4; D might be TRBD1 (6 bases). V was pared by 2 bases and J by 8 bases, with 12 bases between. Germline V gives CDR1 SEHNR, CDR2 FQNEAQ (reference sequence). The CDR3 consists of 14 residues.

This chain uses TRBV4-1 with TRBJ2-4; 7 nucleotides match TRBD2. CDR3 length: 16 amino acids. The ends lost 0 bases at V and 1 base at J; junction bases unmatched: 3. Germline V gene data show CDR1 as MGHRA and CDR2 as YSYEKL. The CDR3 here is CASSQEVGGAKNIQYF. CDR3 DNA: TGCGCCAGCAGCCAAGAAGTCGGGGGGGCCAAAAACATTCAGTACTTC.

A few counts support this clone. The chain employs TRBV7-2 and TRBJ2-3; D perhaps matches TRBD1 (6 bases). Germline lookup yields CDR1 SGHTA and CDR2 FQGNSA. V was cut by 5 bases and J by 4 bases, with 13 bases left in between. CDR3 size: 14 residues. This chain's CDR3 is CASSGQRAADTQYF. CDR3 sequence (DNA): TGTGCCAGCAGCGGACAGAGGGCTGCAGATACGCAGTATTTT.

This clone was counted only a few times. This chain uses TRBV30 with TRBJ1-3; D may be TRBD1 (5 bases). Trimming pared 5 bases from V and 2 bases from J, leaving 10 bases between. The germline V gene has CDR1 GTSNPN and CDR2 SVGIG (reference sequence). This CDR3 comprises 13 residues. The CDR3 here is CAWEQETGNTIYF. The CDR3 region has the DNA TGTGCCTGGGAACAGGAAACTGGAAACACCATATATTTT.

For this clone: Other DNA sequences in this specimen translate into the identical CDR3. V gene TRBV5-1 combines with J gene TRBJ2-2, with D tentatively TRBD1 (6 bases). Germline CDR1 is SGHRS and CDR2 is YFSETQ. With 3 bases removed from V and 3 bases from J, the gap between germline ends came to 12 bases. This CDR3 spans 15 amino acids. In DNA, the CDR3 is TGCGCCAGCAGCTCCGGGACACTAGACACCGGGGAGCTGTTTTTT. As protein: CASSSGTLDTGELFF. The variable domain in full, with the rest retrieved from reference TRBV5-1 and TRBJ2-2, is KAGVTQTPRYLIKTRGQQVTLSCSPISGHRSVSWYQQTPGQGLQFLFEYFSETQRNKGNFPGRFSGRQFSNSRSEMNVSTLELGDSALYLCASSSGTLDTGELFFGEGSRLTVL.

The chain carries TRBV19 and TRBJ2-1; no clear D. The CDR3 is 11 residues long. Germline lookup yields CDR1 LNHDA and CDR2 SQIVND (reference sequence). The V end lost 5 bases, the J end lost 9 bases, and 8 bases lay between the germline ends. In DNA, the CDR3 is TGTGCCAGTAGTTACCGGGTTGAGCAGTTCTTC. Translation gives CASSYRVEQFF.